These 23 T cell receptor beta chains were all obtained from the same sample, sequenced in a study of T cell responses to AZD1222 COVID-19 vaccine. The method was immunoSEQ multiplex PCR; TCRdb's version includes in-frame clones alone and lacks a portion of them. The table includes approximately 80,000 clones, just under 90% detected once. Source: peripheral blood, taken on day 0 of AZD1222 vaccination. The receptor set was obtained from an adult in good health.

The genes are TRBV3-1 (or the pseudogene TRBV3-2) and TRBJ1-1; D unresolved. CDR1 is LGHDT, CDR2 YNNKEL, per germline (reference sequence). With 1 base removed from V and 3 bases from J, the gap between germline ends came to 6 bases. The CDR3 has 13 residues. The CDR3 DNA sequence: TGTGCCAGCAGCCAAGGATCGGACACTGAAGCTTTCTTT. Its translation is CASSQGSDTEAFF.

V gene TRBV14 combines with J gene TRBJ2-1, with 7 bases lining up with TRBD1. The CDR3 totals 13 residues. Germline CDR1 SGHDN, CDR2 FVKESK. The ends lost 9 bases at V and 2 bases at J; junction bases unmatched: 4. The CDR3 DNA reads TGTGCCAGTAACAGGGGCCCCTACAATGAGCAGTTCTTC. Its translation: CASNRGPYNEQFF.

This clone was seen more than once but under ten times. This chain uses TRBV7-9 with TRBJ1-6; TRBD1 matches at 7 bases. The CDR3 totals 14 residues. Trimming removed 5 bases from V and 11 bases from J; junction bases left unmatched: 9. From germline, CDR1 is SEHNR and CDR2 FQNEAQ (reference sequence). This chain's CDR3 is CASSHGDSPPPLHF. The CDR3 DNA follows: TGTGCCAGCAGCCACGGGGACAGTCCTCCACCCCTCCACTTT.

The rearrangement links TRBV7-8 to TRBJ2-7; tentative D call: TRBD2 (5 bases). CDR3 length: 12 residues. The V and J ends lost 5 bases and 1 base respectively, with 6 bases between them. Per the germline V gene, CDR1 is SGHVS and CDR2 is FQNEAQ. The CDR3 here is CASSTGSYEQYF. The CDR3 coding sequence is TGTGCCAGCAGCACGGGGTCCTACGAGCAGTACTTC.

In this sample, this clone turned up once. The rearrangement uses TRBV19 and TRBJ1-5, with a weak D call TRBD1 (5 bases). Trimming stripped 4 bases from V and 1 base from J, with 11 bases between. The length of the CDR3 is 15 residues. From germline, CDR1 is LNHDA and CDR2 SQIVND (reference sequence). The CDR3 protein is CASSSFWGSNQPQHF. The CDR3 bases are TGTGCCAGTAGTAGCTTCTGGGGCAGCAATCAGCCCCAGCATTTT.

V usage is TRBV16 and J usage is TRBJ1-2; D possibly corresponds to TRBD1 (6 bases). Deletions cut 3 bases from V and 0 bases from J, with 11 bases between. Germline-derived CDR1 and CDR2 are KGHSY and FQNENV. This CDR3 contains 15 residues. The DNA of the CDR3 is TGTGCCAGCAGCCACAGGGGTTTGCCTAACTATGGCTACACCTTC. Translating gives CASSHRGLPNYGYTF.

The rearrangement uses TRBV6-2 or TRBV6-3 and TRBJ1-2, with D perhaps matching TRBD1 (5 bases). Germline V gene sequence: CDR1 MNHEY, CDR2 SVGEGT. Trimming shortened V by 6 bases and J by 4 bases, and 15 bases separated the two germline ends. The CDR3 consists of 14 residues. CDR3 sequence: CASSERGGGYGYTF. CDR3 nucleotide sequence: TGTGCCAGCAGCGAACGGGGGGGAGGCTATGGCTACACCTTC.

This chain links TRBV19 with TRBJ1-3; D is unclear. Germline V gene lookup returns CDR1 LNHDA and CDR2 SQIVND (reference sequence). The germline V and J ends were trimmed by 6 bases and 8 bases, with 8 bases remaining between them. The CDR3 covers 11 residues. The CDR3 is CASRIGDTIYF. In DNA form, the CDR3 reads TGTGCCAGTAGAATCGGAGACACCATATATTTT. Full variable domain (missing parts from reference TRBV19 and TRBJ1-3): DGGITQSPKYLFRKEGQNVTLSCEQNLNHDAMYWYRQDPGQGLRLIYYSQIVNDFQKGDIAEGYSVSREKKESFPLTVTSAQKNPTAFYLCASRIGDTIYFGEGSWLTVV.

The chain couples TRBV4-3 to TRBJ2-6, with D unresolved. Between the trimmed V and J ends, which lost 0 bases and 1 base, there was a span of 19 bases. From germline, CDR1 is LGHNA and CDR2 YSLEER. CDR3 length: 20 amino acids. CDR3 residues: CASSQDDGSGEPSGANVLTF. The DNA of the CDR3 is TGCGCCAGCAGCCAAGATGATGGCAGTGGGGAACCTTCTGGGGCCAACGTCCTGACTTTC.

The rearrangement joins TRBV19 to TRBJ1-3; TRBD1 might be the D (5 bases). Germline V gives CDR1 LNHDA, CDR2 SQIVND (reference sequence). Between the trimmed V and J ends, which lost 6 bases and 0 bases, there was a span of 9 bases. The CDR3 contains 14 residues. Here the CDR3 DNA reads TGTGCCAGTAGGGGGACCCTCTCTGGAAACACCATATATTTT. This translates into CASRGTLSGNTIYF.

This clone appeared a few times. The chain uses TRBV4-2 and TRBJ1-5; D not certain. Looked up from germline, CDR1 is LGHNA and CDR2 is YNFKEQ. The ends were cut back, 0 bases at V and 7 bases at J, with 7 bases in the middle. The CDR3 sequence is 13 residues long. The CDR3 coding sequence is TGTGCCAGCAGCCAAGAAATCCGCCAGCCCCAGCATTTT. Translated, it gives CASSQEIRQPQHF.

The chain combines TRBV7-3 with TRBJ2-1; 10 bases match TRBD1. Per the germline V gene, CDR1 is SGHTA and CDR2 is FQGTGA. CDR3 length: 17 residues. V lost 3 bases and J lost 3; bases outside the gene matches: 8. The CDR3 region has the DNA TGTGCCAGCAGCTTGAGGGGTGGGACAGGGGACTACAATGAGCAGTTCTTC. This sequence encodes CASSLRGGTGDYNEQFF.

The chain has TRBV4-1 and TRBJ1-1, with D uncertain. The CDR3 sequence is 14 residues long. V was cut by 3 bases and J by 1 base, with 9 bases left in between. Germline V gives CDR1 MGHRA, CDR2 YSYEKL. The DNA for the CDR3 is TGCGCCAGCAGCCATAGCGACGGGAACACTGAAGCTTTCTTT. Protein: CASSHSDGNTEAFF.

The chain carries TRBV18 and TRBJ1-1, with 10 positions matching TRBD1. Germline V gene sequence: CDR1 KGHSH, CDR2 LQKENI. The V gene end was trimmed by 3 bases and the J gene end by 1 base; junction bases not matched to a gene: 8. CDR3 length: 17 residues. The CDR3 DNA sequence: TGTGCCAGCTCACCGGGACAGGGGAGTCCTCAGAACACTGAAGCTTTCTTT. It specifies CASSPGQGSPQNTEAFF. The whole variable domain, filled in from reference TRBV18 and TRBJ1-1, reads NAGVMQNPRHLVRRRGQEARLRCSPMKGHSHVYWYRQLPEEGLKFMVYLQKENIIDESGMPKERFSAEFPKEGPSILRIQQVVRGDSAAYFCASSPGQGSPQNTEAFFGQGTRLTVV.

The chain links TRBV10-3 to TRBJ1-1; 11 bases line up with TRBD1. Germline V CDR1 and CDR2: ENHRY, SYGVKD. CDR3 length: 15 residues. With V trimmed by 2 bases and J by 4 bases, 3 bases remained unmatched. The CDR3 region is CAISEGTGGITEAFF. The CDR3 region has the DNA TGTGCCATCAGTGAGGGGACAGGGGGGATCACTGAAGCTTTCTTT.

The V call is TRBV11-1, the J call TRBJ1-1; no clear D. The CDR3 totals 14 residues. V dropped 5 bases and J dropped 0 bases, with 10 bases sitting between them. Germline CDR1 reads SGHAT; CDR2 reads FQDESV (reference sequence). The CDR3 loop reads CASSQSTVNTEAFF. The CDR3 DNA is TGTGCCAGCAGCCAGTCCACAGTGAACACTGAAGCTTTCTTT.

The chain recombines TRBV4-1 with TRBJ2-5; D is uncertain. The V end lost 1 base, the J end lost 5 bases, and 11 bases lay between the germline ends. This CDR3 region has 14 residues. Germline V CDR1 and CDR2: MGHRA, YSYEKL. CDR3 sequence reads: CASSQVIGLETQYF. As DNA, the CDR3 is TGCGCCAGCAGCCAAGTAATCGGATTGGAGACCCAGTACTTC.

This chain links TRBV30 with TRBJ1-2; 8 bases map to TRBD1. J gave up 4 bases and V 3 bases, and 4 bases lay outside the gene matches. This CDR3 spans 13 amino acids. Looked up from germline, CDR1 is GTSNPN and CDR2 is SVGIG (reference sequence). CDR3 in amino acids: CAWRRDRPYGYTF. CDR3 DNA: TGTGCCTGGAGGAGGGACAGGCCCTATGGCTACACCTTC.

V and J are TRBV19 and TRBJ2-6; D is uncertain. The germline gives CDR1 LNHDA, CDR2 SQIVND (reference sequence). This CDR3 contains 14 residues. With 6 bases removed from V and 2 bases from J, the gap between germline ends came to 8 bases. Here the CDR3 reads CASSGRPGANVLTF. CDR3 sequence (DNA): TGTGCCAGTAGCGGGCGGCCTGGGGCCAACGTCCTGACTTTC.

The chain combines TRBV28 with TRBJ1-1; D perhaps matches TRBD1 (6 bases). V was cut by 2 bases and J by 7 bases, with 14 bases left in between. The V gene's germline CDR1 is MDHEN and CDR2 SYDVKM. This CDR3 has 14 amino acids. CDR3 residues: CASSLGGTENEAFF. The DNA for the CDR3 is TGTGCCAGCAGTTTAGGGGGCACCGAAAATGAAGCTTTCTTT.

The V and J genes are TRBV7-6 and TRBJ1-1; 7 bases are shared with TRBD1. CDR1 SGHVS and CDR2 FNYEAQ come from the germline V gene. Trimming cost V 1 base and J 8 bases; bases outside gene matches: 10. The CDR3 has 15 residues. The chain's CDR3 is CASSLEGQGGGEAFF. CDR3 nucleotide sequence: TGTGCCAGCAGCTTAGAAGGGCAGGGGGGTGGAGAAGCTTTCTTT.

The chain joins TRBV9 to TRBJ1-1, with TRBD1 matching over 10 bases. With 3 bases clipped from V and 3 bases from J, the junction kept 2 bases outside the gene matches. Germline CDR1 SGDLS, CDR2 YYNGEE. This CDR3 is built from 14 residues. CDR3 sequence reads: CASSGDRGYTEAFF. The CDR3 coding sequence is TGTGCCAGCAGCGGGGACAGGGGCTACACTGAAGCTTTCTTT.

The gene calls are TRBV7-3 and TRBJ2-1; D perhaps matches TRBD1 (6 bases). The CDR3 runs to 15 residues. Germline CDR1 SGHTA, CDR2 FQGTGA. Trimming removed 1 base from V and 2 bases from J, with 9 bases in between. The CDR3 DNA sequence: TGTGCCAGCAGCTTAAACAGGGATCCCTACAATGAGCAGTTCTTC. Amino acid sequence: CASSLNRDPYNEQFF.